Included here is one T cell receptor beta chain sequence, with context. Its matching antigen is unknown. Primers: 60 Vbeta forward and 13 Jbeta reverse. TCRdb's copy holds only in-frame clones and misses some; the assay was immunoSEQ multiplex PCR. The sample includes some 79,000 clones, roughly 64% of them seen just once. The data originate from a study of cytomegalovirus exposure and HLA in healthy donors. General study results and limits: Association of a missense DCLRE1C variant with TCR beta V- and J-gene trimming was reported in a later analysis. The study flagged approximately 180 TCR beta chains as cytomegalovirus-associated.

Material for sequencing was PBMCs. The sequence came from a middle-aged woman in good health and CMV-seropositive.

CDR3 coding DNA: TGTGCCAGCAGCGCCCGTCTTGTGGGGACAGCGCAAGAGACCCAGTACTTC. This encodes CASSARLVGTAQETQYF. V gene TRBV9 combines with J gene TRBJ2-5; 7 positions agree with TRBD1. In germline, CDR1 is SGDLS, CDR2 YYNGEE. V lost 3 bases to trimming and J lost 2 bases; unmatched junction nucleotides: 13. The CDR3 has 17 residues. Full variable domain (rest looked up from reference TRBV9 and TRBJ2-5): DSGVTQTPKHLITATGQRVTLRCSPRSGDLSVYWYQQSLDQGLQFLIQYYNGEERAKGNILERFSAQQFPDLHSELNLSSLELGDSALYFCASSARLVGTAQETQYFGPGTRLLVL.